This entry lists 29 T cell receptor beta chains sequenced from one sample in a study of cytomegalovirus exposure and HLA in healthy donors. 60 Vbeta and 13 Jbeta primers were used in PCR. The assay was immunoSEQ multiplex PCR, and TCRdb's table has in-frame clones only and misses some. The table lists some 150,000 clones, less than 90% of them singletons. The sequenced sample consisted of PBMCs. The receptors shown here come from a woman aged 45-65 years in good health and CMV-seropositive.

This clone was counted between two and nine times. Here the CDR3 reads CASSLAGTSFSTDTQYF. The CDR3 DNA reads TGTGCCAGCAGCTTAGCGGGGACTAGCTTTAGCACAGATACGCAGTATTTT. The rearrangement joins TRBV7-2 to TRBJ2-3, with 9 nucleotides matching TRBD2. This CDR3 region has 17 residues. The germline CDR1 and CDR2 sequences are SGHTA and FQGNSA. The V segment lost 0 bases and the J segment 0 bases; nucleotides outside the gene matches: 4.

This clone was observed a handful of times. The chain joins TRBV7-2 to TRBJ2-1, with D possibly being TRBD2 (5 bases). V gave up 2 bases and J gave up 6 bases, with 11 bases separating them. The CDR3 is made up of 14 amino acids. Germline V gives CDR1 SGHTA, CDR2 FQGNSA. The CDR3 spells CASSLFIGINEQFF. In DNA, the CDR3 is TGTGCCAGCAGCTTATTCATCGGGATCAATGAGCAGTTCTTC.

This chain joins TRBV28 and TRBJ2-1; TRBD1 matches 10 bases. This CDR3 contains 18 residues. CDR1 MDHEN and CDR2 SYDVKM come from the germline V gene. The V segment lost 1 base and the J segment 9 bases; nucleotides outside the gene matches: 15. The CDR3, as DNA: TGTGCCAGCAGTTTATCGTTTCTAAGGACAGGGGGACCCGTTGAGCAGTTCTTC. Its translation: CASSLSFLRTGGPVEQFF. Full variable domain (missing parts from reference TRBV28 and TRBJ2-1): DVKVTQSSRYLVKRTGEKVFLECVQDMDHENMFWYRQDPGLGLRLIYFSYDVKMKEKGDIPEGYSVSREKKERFSLILESASTNQTSMYLCASSLSFLRTGGPVEQFFGPGTRLTVL.

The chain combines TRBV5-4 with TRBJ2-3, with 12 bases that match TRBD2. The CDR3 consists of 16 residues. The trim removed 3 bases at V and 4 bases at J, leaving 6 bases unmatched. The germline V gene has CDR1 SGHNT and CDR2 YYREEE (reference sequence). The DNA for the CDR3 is TGTGCCAGCAGCTGGTGGACTAGCGGGGCGGCAGATACGCAGTATTTT. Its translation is CASSWWTSGAADTQYF.

The CDR3 nucleotides read TGCAGCGCTGGAGCGGCGGGGGAAGGGGCCAACGTCCTGACTTTC. Protein product: CSAGAAGEGANVLTF. J is TRBJ2-6 and V is TRBV29-1; 7 nucleotides agree with TRBD2. V was clipped by 7 bases and J by 4 bases; unmatched bases: 10. CDR1 SQVTM and CDR2 ANQGSEA come from the germline V gene. This CDR3 contains 15 residues.

The CDR3 loop reads CASSLAGENTIYF. CDR3 in DNA: TGTGCCAGCAGCTTAGCAGGGGAAAACACCATATATTTT. This rearrangement joins TRBV7-9 to TRBJ1-3, with a weak D call TRBD1 (5 bases). Germline V gene data show CDR1 as SEHNR and CDR2 as FQNEAQ (reference sequence). The CDR3 covers 13 residues. V was cut by 0 bases and J by 6 bases, with 6 bases left in between.

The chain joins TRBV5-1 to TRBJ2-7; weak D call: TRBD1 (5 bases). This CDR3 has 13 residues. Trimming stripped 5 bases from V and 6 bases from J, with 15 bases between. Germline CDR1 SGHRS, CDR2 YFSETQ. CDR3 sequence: CASSGEIRGEQYF. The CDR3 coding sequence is TGCGCCAGCAGTGGAGAGATAAGGGGCGAGCAGTACTTC.

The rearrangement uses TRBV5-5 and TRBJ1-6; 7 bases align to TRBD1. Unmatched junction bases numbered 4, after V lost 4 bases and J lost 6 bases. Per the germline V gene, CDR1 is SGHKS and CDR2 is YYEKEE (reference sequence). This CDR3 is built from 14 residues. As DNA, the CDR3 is TGTGCCAGCAGCCCCGGGACAGCTAATTCACCCCTCCACTTT. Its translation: CASSPGTANSPLHF.

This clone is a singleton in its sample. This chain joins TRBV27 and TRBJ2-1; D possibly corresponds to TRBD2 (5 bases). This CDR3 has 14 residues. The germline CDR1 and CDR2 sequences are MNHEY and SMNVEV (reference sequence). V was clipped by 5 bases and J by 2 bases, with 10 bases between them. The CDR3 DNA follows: TGTGCCAGCAGTGTCCGGGGTACCTACAATGAGCAGTTCTTC. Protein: CASSVRGTYNEQFF.

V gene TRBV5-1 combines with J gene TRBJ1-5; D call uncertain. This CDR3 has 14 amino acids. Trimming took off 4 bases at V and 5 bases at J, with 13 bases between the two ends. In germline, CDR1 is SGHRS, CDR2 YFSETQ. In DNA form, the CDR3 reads TGCGCCAGCAGCCCCGGAGGGATAGATCAGCCCCAGCATTTT. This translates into CASSPGGIDQPQHF.

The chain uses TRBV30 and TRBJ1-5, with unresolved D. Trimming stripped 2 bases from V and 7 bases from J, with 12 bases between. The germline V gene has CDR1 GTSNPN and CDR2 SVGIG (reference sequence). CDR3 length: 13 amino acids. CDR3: CAWSLGEGQPQHF. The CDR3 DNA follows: TGTGCCTGGAGTCTCGGGGAAGGCCAGCCCCAGCATTTT.

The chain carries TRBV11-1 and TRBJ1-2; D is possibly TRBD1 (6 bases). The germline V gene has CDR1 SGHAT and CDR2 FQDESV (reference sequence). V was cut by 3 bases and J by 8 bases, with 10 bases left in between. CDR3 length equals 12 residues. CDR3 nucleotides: TGTGCCAGCAGCTTCAACAGGGACGGCTACACCTTC. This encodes CASSFNRDGYTF.

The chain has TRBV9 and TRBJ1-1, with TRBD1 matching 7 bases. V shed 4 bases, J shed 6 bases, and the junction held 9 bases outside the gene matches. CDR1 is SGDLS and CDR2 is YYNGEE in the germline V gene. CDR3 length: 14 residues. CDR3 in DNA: TGTGCCAGCAGCCCACGGACAGGAAACCCTGAAGCTTTCTTT. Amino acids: CASSPRTGNPEAFF.

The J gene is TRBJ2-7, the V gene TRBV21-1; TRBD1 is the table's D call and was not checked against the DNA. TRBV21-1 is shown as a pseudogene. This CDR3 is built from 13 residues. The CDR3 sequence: CASSKPDTYEQYF. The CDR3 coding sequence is TGTGCCAGCAGCAAACCTGACACCTACGAGCAGTACTTC.

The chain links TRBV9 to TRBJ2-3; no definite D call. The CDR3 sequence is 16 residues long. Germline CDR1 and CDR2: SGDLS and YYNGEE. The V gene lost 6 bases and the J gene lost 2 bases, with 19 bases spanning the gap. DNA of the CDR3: TGTGCCAGCAATCCTCTCCCTACCCTCACCACAGATACGCAGTATTTT. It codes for CASNPLPTLTTDTQYF.

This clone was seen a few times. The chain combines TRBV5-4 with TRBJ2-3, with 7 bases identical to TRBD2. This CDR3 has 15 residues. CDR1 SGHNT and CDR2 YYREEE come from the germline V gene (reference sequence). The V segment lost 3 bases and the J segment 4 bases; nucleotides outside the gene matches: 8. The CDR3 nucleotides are TGTGCCAGCAGCTCCGGACTAGTTGGGGCAGATACGCAGTATTTT. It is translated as CASSSGLVGADTQYF.

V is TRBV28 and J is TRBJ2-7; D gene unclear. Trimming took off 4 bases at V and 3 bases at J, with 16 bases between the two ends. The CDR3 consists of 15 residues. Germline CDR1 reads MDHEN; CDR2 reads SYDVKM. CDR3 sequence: CASSSWSHKDYEQYF. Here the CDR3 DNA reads TGTGCCAGCAGTTCCTGGAGTCATAAGGACTACGAGCAGTACTTC.

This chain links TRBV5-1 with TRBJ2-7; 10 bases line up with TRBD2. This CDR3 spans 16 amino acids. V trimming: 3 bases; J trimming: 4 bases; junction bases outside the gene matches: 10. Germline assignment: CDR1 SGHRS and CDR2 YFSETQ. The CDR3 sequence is CASSWERGSGGYEQYF. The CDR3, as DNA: TGCGCCAGCAGCTGGGAACGAGGTAGCGGGGGGTACGAGCAGTACTTC.

The CDR3, as DNA: TGCGCCAGCAGCCAAGAACCAGCGGGAGCCGGTGATACGCAGTATTTT. This gives the protein CASSQEPAGAGDTQYF. The rearrangement joins TRBV4-3 to TRBJ2-3, with TRBD2 identical over 8 bases. From germline, CDR1 is LGHNA and CDR2 YSLEER. The CDR3 has 16 residues. After removal of 0 bases from V and 6 bases from J, the junction contained 8 bases not matched to a gene.

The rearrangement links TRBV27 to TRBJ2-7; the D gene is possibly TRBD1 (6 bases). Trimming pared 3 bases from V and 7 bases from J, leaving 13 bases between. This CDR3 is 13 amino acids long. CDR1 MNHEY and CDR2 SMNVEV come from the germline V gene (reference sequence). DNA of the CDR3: TGTGCCAGCAGTTTCCGGGACATATCTGAGCAGTACTTC. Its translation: CASSFRDISEQYF.

For the CDR3, the DNA is TGTGCCTGGAGCATTGACGGGGTGGGCTACACCTTC. This gives the protein CAWSIDGVGYTF. The chain is built from TRBV30 and TRBJ1-2; unclear D gene. This CDR3 has 12 amino acids. CDR1 is GTSNPN, CDR2 SVGIG, per germline (reference sequence). The germline V and J ends were trimmed by 3 bases and 8 bases, with 13 bases remaining between them.

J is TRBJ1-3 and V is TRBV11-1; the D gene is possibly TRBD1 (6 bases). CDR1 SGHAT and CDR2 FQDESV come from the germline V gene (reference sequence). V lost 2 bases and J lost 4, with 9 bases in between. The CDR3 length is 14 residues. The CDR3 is CASSLQGNGNTIYF. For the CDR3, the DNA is TGTGCCAGCAGCTTACAGGGGAACGGAAACACCATATATTTT.

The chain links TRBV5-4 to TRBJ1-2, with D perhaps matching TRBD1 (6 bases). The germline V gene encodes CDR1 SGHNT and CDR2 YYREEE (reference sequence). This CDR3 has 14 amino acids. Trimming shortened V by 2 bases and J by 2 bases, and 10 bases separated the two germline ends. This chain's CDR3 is CASSFRGQNYGYTF. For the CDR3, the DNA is TGTGCCAGCAGCTTCCGCGGACAGAACTATGGCTACACCTTC.

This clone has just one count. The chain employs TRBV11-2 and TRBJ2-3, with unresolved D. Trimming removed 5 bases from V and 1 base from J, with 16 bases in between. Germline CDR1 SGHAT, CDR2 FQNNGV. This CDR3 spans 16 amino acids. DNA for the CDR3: TGTGCCAGCAGCCCGACATCTCGAACCCGCACAGATACGCAGTATTTT. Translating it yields CASSPTSRTRTDTQYF.

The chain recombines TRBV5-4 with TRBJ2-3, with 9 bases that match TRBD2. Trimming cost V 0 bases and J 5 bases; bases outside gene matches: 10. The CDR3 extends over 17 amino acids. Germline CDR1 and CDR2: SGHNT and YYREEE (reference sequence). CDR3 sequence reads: CASSLGHGGGVGDTQYF. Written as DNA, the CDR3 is TGTGCCAGCAGCTTGGGCCACGGCGGGGGGGTTGGAGATACGCAGTATTTT.

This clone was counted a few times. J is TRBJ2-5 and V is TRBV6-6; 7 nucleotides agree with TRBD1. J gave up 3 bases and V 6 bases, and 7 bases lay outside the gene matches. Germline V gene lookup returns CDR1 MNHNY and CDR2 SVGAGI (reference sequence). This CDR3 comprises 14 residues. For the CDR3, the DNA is TGTGCCAGCAGCCTTGCCGGGACAGAAGAGACCCAGTACTTC. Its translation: CASSLAGTEETQYF.

CDR3 region: CAWSNSPLHF. CDR3 nucleotides: TGTGCCTGGTCGAATTCACCCCTCCACTTT. The gene calls are TRBV30 and TRBJ1-6; D gene unclear. CDR1 is GTSNPN, CDR2 SVGIG, per germline (reference sequence). Trimming shortened V by 5 bases and J by 7 bases, and 3 bases separated the two germline ends. The CDR3 spans 10 residues.

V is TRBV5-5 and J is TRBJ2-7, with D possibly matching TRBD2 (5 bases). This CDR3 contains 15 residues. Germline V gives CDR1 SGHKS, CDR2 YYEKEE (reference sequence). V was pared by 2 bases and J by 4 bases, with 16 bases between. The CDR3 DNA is TGTGCCAGCAGCTTTCAAATCGGACTTGGGTACGAGCAGTACTTC. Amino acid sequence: CASSFQIGLGYEQYF.

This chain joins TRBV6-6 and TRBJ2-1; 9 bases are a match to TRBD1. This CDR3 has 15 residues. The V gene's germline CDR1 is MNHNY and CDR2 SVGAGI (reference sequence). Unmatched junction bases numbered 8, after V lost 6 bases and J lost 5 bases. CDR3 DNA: TGTGCCAGCAGACACGCCGGGACAGGGAACAATGAGCAGTTCTTC. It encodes CASRHAGTGNNEQFF.